These T cell receptor beta chains were read from a single sample in a study of blood T cells in healthy people across ages. From the 5' RACE reads, TCRdb called clonotypes with MiXCR, one entry per CDR3 protein. Among 1.2 million to 1.5 million distinct CDR3 sequences listed, roughly 60% were seen once. The sample was blood. These receptors originate from a man aged 18 to 29 in good health. Both conserved end residues are part of each CDR3. Fields, in order: CDR3 length, clone size, D gene, J gene, V gene, CDR3 protein, CDR3 DNA. D genes are given only for firm matches. Size tells how often a clone was seen (once, few, many) or the class of an expanded clone, and some rows leave it out.

CDR3 length: 17; clone size: -; D gene: TRBD2; J gene: TRBJ2-5; V gene: TRBV11-2; CDR3 protein: CASSLSRGTSGQETQYF; CDR3 DNA: TGTGCCAGCAGCTTAAGCCGCGGGACTAGCGGACAAGAGACCCAGTACTTC
CDR3 length: 17; clone size: -; D gene: -; J gene: TRBJ2-7; V gene: TRBV4-2; CDR3 protein: CASSQDPNRGGWYEQYF; CDR3 DNA: TGTGCCAGCAGCCAAGACCCTAACAGGGGAGGGTGGTACGAGCAGTACTTC
CDR3 length: 13; clone size: few; D gene: -; J gene: TRBJ1-2; V gene: TRBV29-1; CDR3 protein: CSVDPGSNYGYTF; CDR3 DNA: TGCAGCGTTGACCCGGGGTCGAACTATGGCTACACCTTC
CDR3 length: 14; clone size: -; D gene: TRBD1; J gene: TRBJ1-1; V gene: TRBV27; CDR3 protein: CASSGTGKGTEAFF; CDR3 DNA: TGTGCCAGCAGTGGGACAGGGAAAGGCACTGAAGCTTTCTTT
CDR3 length: 13; clone size: -; D gene: -; J gene: TRBJ2-7; V gene: TRBV6-1; CDR3 protein: CASSPSDDYEQYF; CDR3 DNA: TGTGCCAGCAGTCCTTCAGACGATTACGAGCAGTACTTC
CDR3 length: 15; clone size: once; D gene: TRBD1; J gene: TRBJ1-3; V gene: TRBV20-1; CDR3 protein: CSAQKGQGRWDTIYF; CDR3 DNA: TGCAGTGCTCAAAAGGGACAGGGGCGGTGGGACACCATATATTTT
CDR3 length: 14; clone size: few; D gene: -; J gene: TRBJ2-1; V gene: TRBV29-1; CDR3 protein: CSVVLLGTYNEQFF; CDR3 DNA: TGCAGCGTCGTGCTACTAGGAACCTACAATGAGCAGTTCTTC
CDR3 length: 15; clone size: -; D gene: -; J gene: TRBJ1-4; V gene: TRBV4-3; CDR3 protein: CASSQLRAANEKLFF; CDR3 DNA: TGCGCCAGCAGCCAATTGAGGGCAGCCAATGAAAAACTGTTTTTT
CDR3 length: 15; clone size: -; D gene: -; J gene: TRBJ2-7; V gene: TRBV4-2; CDR3 protein: CASSQEGGVSYEQYF; CDR3 DNA: TGTGCCAGCAGCCAAGAGGGCGGCGTCTCCTACGAGCAGTACTTC
CDR3 length: 15; clone size: -; D gene: TRBD1; J gene: TRBJ2-1; V gene: TRBV3-1; CDR3 protein: CASSPGTGIYNEQFF; CDR3 DNA: TGTGCCAGCAGTCCCGGGACAGGGATTTACAATGAGCAGTTCTTC
CDR3 length: 13; clone size: -; D gene: TRBD1; J gene: TRBJ2-7; V gene: TRBV20-1; CDR3 protein: CSAGQGAPYEQYF; CDR3 DNA: TGCAGTGCCGGACAGGGGGCTCCCTACGAGCAGTACTTC
CDR3 length: 16; clone size: -; D gene: -; J gene: TRBJ2-7; V gene: TRBV3-1; CDR3 protein: CASSPPAARGSYEQYF; CDR3 DNA: TGTGCCAGCAGCCCCCCGGCGGCGCGGGGATCCTACGAGCAGTACTTC
CDR3 length: 14; clone size: -; D gene: -; J gene: TRBJ2-7; V gene: TRBV5-5; CDR3 protein: CASSPDRNNYEQYF; CDR3 DNA: TGTGCCAGCAGCCCGGACAGAAACAACTACGAGCAGTACTTC
CDR3 length: 20; clone size: few; D gene: TRBD2; J gene: TRBJ2-1; V gene: TRBV4-1; CDR3 protein: CASSPNSGLAGRGSYNEQFF; CDR3 DNA: TGCGCCAGCAGCCCGAACTCGGGACTAGCGGGCCGAGGGTCGTACAATGAGCAGTTCTTC
CDR3 length: 16; clone size: few; D gene: -; J gene: TRBJ1-2; V gene: TRBV27; CDR3 protein: CASTANRQSHLYGYTF; CDR3 DNA: TGTGCCAGCACCGCGAATAGACAGTCCCACCTCTATGGCTACACCTTC
CDR3 length: 11; clone size: few; D gene: -; J gene: TRBJ2-1; V gene: TRBV6-5; CDR3 protein: CASSYSDNQFF; CDR3 DNA: TGTGCCAGCAGTTACTCCGATAACCAGTTCTTC
CDR3 length: 14; clone size: few; D gene: TRBD1; J gene: TRBJ1-2; V gene: TRBV4-1; CDR3 protein: CASSQTGGPYGYTF; CDR3 DNA: TGCGCCAGCAGCCAGACAGGGGGCCCCTATGGCTACACCTTC